These T cell receptor beta chains were read from a single sample in a study of T cell responses to AZD1222 COVID-19 vaccine. Generated by immunoSEQ multiplex PCR, the TCRdb table keeps only in-frame clones and is missing some. The sample records roughly 150,000 clones, 80% to 95% being singletons. This specimen consisted of peripheral blood, obtained on day 0 of AZD1222 vaccination. These TCRs come from an adult in good health. The CDR3 runs from the conserved cysteine through the conserved F or W. D genes are given only for firm matches.

j_call d_call v_call cdr3_length cdr3_nt cdr3_aa
TRBJ1-5 . TRBV7-2 13 TGTGCCAGCAGCCAAGGCGAACTACAGCCCCAGCATTTT CASSQGELQPQHF
TRBJ1-1 TRBD1 TRBV5-1 14 TGCGCCAGCAGCTTGGCCCAGGGGGGAGGTAAGGCTTTCTTT CASSLAQGGGKAFF
TRBJ2-2 . TRBV10-3 16 TGTGCCATCAGTGAGTTAAAGGTTGGGGACACCGGGGAGCTGTTTTTT CAISELKVGDTGELFF
TRBJ1-1 . TRBV3-1/TRBV3-2 17 TGTGCCAGCAGCCAAGATTGGCGGAGCTACTCAAACACTGAAGCTTTCTTT CASSQDWRSYSNTEAFF
TRBJ1-5 . TRBV7-8 15 TGTGCCAGCAGCTTTTATACGGGCTGGGATCAGCCCCAGCATTTT CASSFYTGWDQPQHF
TRBJ1-5 . TRBV2 15 TGTGCCAGCACCGATGGGGGCTTCGGCAATCAGCCCCAGCATTTT CASTDGGFGNQPQHF
TRBJ1-1 . TRBV5-1 13 TGCGCCAGCAGTCAGGCCTTGAACACTGAAGCTTTCTTT CASSQALNTEAFF
TRBJ2-5 TRBD1 TRBV6-5 15 TGTGCCAGCAGTTACTCGTGGGACAGGGAAGAGACCCAGTACTTC CASSYSWDREETQYF
TRBJ2-7 . TRBV30 13 TGTGCCTGGAGCGTCGGCAGTGACTACGAGCAGTACTTC CAWSVGSDYEQYF
TRBJ1-6 . TRBV6-6 16 TGTGCCAGCAGTTACTCGACTCCGGAGGGGAATTCACCCCTCCACTTT CASSYSTPEGNSPLHF